This T cell receptor (beta chain) was recorded in a study of cytotoxic CD8 clonotypes in ibrutinib-treated CLL. Study in general: The samples contained 255,043 productive templates on average. They also contained an average of 94,082 productive rearrangements. Overall study findings and caveats: Clonality rose at ibrutinib response and fell back toward baseline at progression.

CDR1 MDHEN and CDR2 SYDVKM come from the germline V gene. Trimming pared 3 bases from V and 8 bases from J, leaving 16 bases between. The CDR3 is 14 residues long. Assay: immunoSEQ multiplex PCR; the TCRdb copy retains only in-frame clones and omits some. Here the sample spans over 100,000 clones, approximately 83% being singletons. For this clone: What it binds is unknown.

This sequence joins TRBV28 and TRBJ1-1; no clear D gene. The origin of this receptor is a human donor with chronic lymphocytic leukemia. The sequenced sample was PBMCs, obtained after 24 months of ibrutinib treatment. CDR3 nucleotides: TGTGCCAGCAGTTTGATTTCGGGGAAATCAGAAGCTTTCTTT. It encodes CASSLISGKSEAFF.